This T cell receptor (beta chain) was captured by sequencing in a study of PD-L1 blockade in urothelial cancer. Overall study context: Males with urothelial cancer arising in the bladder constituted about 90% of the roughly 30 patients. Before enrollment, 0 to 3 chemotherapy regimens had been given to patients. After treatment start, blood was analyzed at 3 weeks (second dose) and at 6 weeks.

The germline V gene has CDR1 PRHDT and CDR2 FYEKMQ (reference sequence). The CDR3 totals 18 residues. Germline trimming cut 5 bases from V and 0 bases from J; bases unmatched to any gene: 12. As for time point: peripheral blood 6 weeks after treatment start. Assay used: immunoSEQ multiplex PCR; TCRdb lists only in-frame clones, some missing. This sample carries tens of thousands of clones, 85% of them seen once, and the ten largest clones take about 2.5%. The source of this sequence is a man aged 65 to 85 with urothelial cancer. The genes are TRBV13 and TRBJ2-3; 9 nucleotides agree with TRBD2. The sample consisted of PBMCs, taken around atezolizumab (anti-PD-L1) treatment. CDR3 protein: CASSLGNAGTSSTDTQYF. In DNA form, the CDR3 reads TGTGCCAGCAGCCTTGGCAACGCCGGGACTAGCAGCACAGATACGCAGTATTTT.